The next 15 T cell receptor beta chains were all read from a single sample in a study of T cells in narcolepsy. Method: immunoSEQ multiplex PCR; TCRdb's copy keeps in-frame clones and lacks some. The sample holds approximately 20,000 clones; 92% are singletons and the top ten take about 1.1%. What was sequenced was CD45RA- memory CD4+ T cells from PBMCs. The receptor source for this set is a human donor with narcolepsy.

The rearrangement uses TRBV19 and TRBJ1-5; TRBD1 might be the D (6 bases). With 5 bases removed from V and 2 bases from J, the gap between germline ends came to 10 bases. CDR1 is LNHDA, CDR2 SQIVND, per germline (reference sequence). CDR3 length: 14 amino acids. The chain's CDR3 is CASSPRGGNQPQHF. The CDR3 bases are TGTGCCAGTAGTCCCAGGGGTGGCAATCAGCCCCAGCATTTT.

This chain connects TRBV5-4 to TRBJ1-2; 7 nucleotides line up with TRBD1. Germline lookup yields CDR1 SGHNT and CDR2 YYREEE (reference sequence). The CDR3 consists of 16 residues. The V gene end was trimmed by 0 bases and the J gene end by 5 bases; junction bases not matched to a gene: 10. The CDR3 bases are TGTGCCAGCAGCTTGGTGCACAGGGGCAGTCTTTATGGCTACACCTTC. Its translation: CASSLVHRGSLYGYTF.

V usage is TRBV2 and J usage is TRBJ1-2, with TRBD1 identical over 9 bases. V shed 7 bases, J shed 4 bases, and the junction held 4 bases outside the gene matches. The CDR3 is 13 amino acids. The V gene's germline CDR1 is SNHLY and CDR2 FYNNEI. CDR3 in amino acids: CASTPTGGYGYTF. In nucleotides, the CDR3 is TGTGCCAGCACCCCGACAGGGGGCTATGGCTACACCTTC.

CDR3 in amino acids: CASSLDGTGKAYEQYF. The CDR3 DNA sequence: TGCGCCAGCAGCTTGGATGGGACAGGGAAGGCCTACGAGCAGTACTTC. The chain couples TRBV5-1 to TRBJ2-7; 9 positions agree with TRBD1. V shed 0 bases, J shed 2 bases, and the junction held 6 bases outside the gene matches. CDR3 length equals 16 residues. Germline V gene data show CDR1 as SGHRS and CDR2 as YFSETQ. The full variable domain, rest sourced from reference TRBV5-1 and TRBJ2-7, is KAGVTQTPRYLIKTRGQQVTLSCSPISGHRSVSWYQQTPGQGLQFLFEYFSETQRNKGNFPGRFSGRQFSNSRSEMNVSTLELGDSALYLCASSLDGTGKAYEQYFGPGTRLTVT.

The CDR3 reads CASSFDRPGTGIDGELFF. CDR3 sequence (DNA): TGTGCCAGCAGCTTTGACCGACCGGGGACAGGGATAGATGGGGAACTGTTTTTT. This sequence joins TRBV5-6 and TRBJ1-4; 9 nucleotides agree with TRBD1. V lost 2 bases and J lost 12; bases outside the gene matches: 20. Germline CDR1 is SGHDT and CDR2 is YYEEEE. The CDR3 runs to 18 residues. Full variable domain (rest looked up from reference TRBV5-6 and TRBJ1-4): DAGVTQSPTHLIKTRGQQVTLRCSPKSGHDTVSWYQQALGQGPQFIFQYYEEEERQRGNFPDRFSGHQFPNYSSELNVNALLLGDSALYLCASSFDRPGTGIDGELFFGSGTQLSVL.

The chain joins TRBV7-6 to TRBJ2-7; D possibly corresponds to TRBD2 (7 bases). The CDR3 sequence is 13 residues long. The germline V and J ends were trimmed by 1 base and 4 bases, with 8 bases remaining between them. The V gene's germline CDR1 is SGHVS and CDR2 FNYEAQ. CDR3 bases: TGTGCCAGCAGCTTAGAGGGGGGGTACGAGCAGTACTTC. The encoded protein is CASSLEGGYEQYF.

V gene TRBV5-6 combines with J gene TRBJ1-2, with 7 bases fitting TRBD1. The J segment lost 6 bases and the V segment lost 2 bases, leaving 7 bases of the junction unmatched. CDR3 length equals 14 residues. Germline CDR1 and CDR2: SGHDT and YYEEEE. DNA for the CDR3: TGTGCCAGCAGCTTCACCGACAGGGTGGATGGCTACACCTTC. Protein: CASSFTDRVDGYTF.

The rearrangement links TRBV30 to TRBJ2-2; 12 nucleotides line up with TRBD1. V trimming: 5 bases; J trimming: 6 bases; junction bases outside the gene matches: 4. CDR1 is GTSNPN and CDR2 is SVGIG in the germline V gene (reference sequence). The CDR3 has 14 residues. In DNA form, the CDR3 reads TGTGCCTGGGCGGGACAGGGGGCACCCGGGGAGCTGTTTTTT. Translating it yields CAWAGQGAPGELFF.

This clone showed up just a few times. The chain employs TRBV20-1 and TRBJ1-1, with D tentatively TRBD1 (5 bases). Between the trimmed V and J ends, which lost 7 bases and 5 bases, there was a span of 11 bases. CDR1 DFQATT and CDR2 SNEGSKA come from the germline V gene (reference sequence). There are 11 residues in the CDR3. For the CDR3, the DNA is TGCAGTGGGGGGGGAGGTACTGAAGCTTTCTTT. Translating it yields CSGGGGTEAFF.

The chain is built from TRBV18 and TRBJ2-7; D might be TRBD2 (5 bases). Germline lookup yields CDR1 KGHSH and CDR2 LQKENI. Trimming stripped 1 base from V and 3 bases from J, with 7 bases between. CDR3 size: 13 residues. The CDR3 reads CASSPQAGYEQYF. The CDR3 nucleotides read TGTGCCAGCTCACCACAGGCGGGCTACGAGCAGTACTTC.

This chain joins TRBV11-1 and TRBJ2-3, with D perhaps TRBD1 (5 bases). The CDR3 sequence is 13 residues long. Germline CDR1 SGHAT, CDR2 FQDESV (reference sequence). Between the trimmed V and J ends, which lost 7 bases and 3 bases, there was a span of 11 bases. The CDR3 reads CASKVQGTDTQYF. DNA for the CDR3: TGTGCCAGCAAGGTCCAGGGTACAGATACGCAGTATTTT.

The chain has TRBV4-3 and TRBJ2-7; D not resolved. Germline loops: CDR1 LGHNA, CDR2 YSLEER. The CDR3 loop spans 13 amino acids. Trimming left V 0 bases short and J 0 bases short, with 3 bases between. For the CDR3, the DNA is TGCGCCAGCAGCCAAGATTACTCCTACGAGCAGTACTTC. Translated, it gives CASSQDYSYEQYF.

This chain links TRBV18 with TRBJ1-1, with 9 bases fitting TRBD1. The J segment lost 4 bases and the V segment lost 6 bases, leaving 3 bases of the junction unmatched. This CDR3 is 13 amino acids long. Germline CDR1 is KGHSH and CDR2 is LQKENI. Here the CDR3 reads CASSETGGTEAFF. CDR3 nucleotide sequence: TGTGCCAGCTCCGAGACAGGGGGCACTGAAGCTTTCTTT.

The chain carries TRBV5-6 and TRBJ2-7; D may be TRBD2 (6 bases). Trimming left V 4 bases short and J 5 bases short, with 13 bases between. CDR1 SGHDT and CDR2 YYEEEE come from the germline V gene. The CDR3 spans 13 residues. CDR3 region: CASSQRGGNEQYF. As DNA, the CDR3 is TGTGCCAGCAGCCAGCGTGGGGGGAACGAGCAGTACTTC.

V gene TRBV5-6 combines with J gene TRBJ1-1; 7 bases map to TRBD1. There are 14 residues in the CDR3. Germline V gives CDR1 SGHDT, CDR2 YYEEEE. V shed 2 bases, J shed 5 bases, and the junction held 6 bases outside the gene matches. CDR3 sequence: CASSLKQGWTEAFF. The CDR3 nucleotides are TGTGCCAGCAGCTTAAAACAGGGGTGGACTGAAGCTTTCTTT.